The 32 T cell receptor beta chains listed next were all sequenced from one sample in a study of regulatory T cells in long-lasting Graves disease. Arm-PCR of CDR3 regions and iRepertoire HTBI primers were used to build TCR beta libraries. TCRdb reprocessed the multiplex PCR reads with MiXCR, giving one entry per CDR3 protein. The data contain about 540,000 distinct CDR3 sequences, roughly 13% of them singletons. Time point indicated: newly diagnosed GD, antithyroid drugs for less than 3 months. PBMC RNA served as the TCR library source. These same records also appear under a second study, on T cells in Graves' hyperthyroidism and ophthalmopathy.

The sample here was peripheral blood mononuclear cells (PBMCs), taken at new diagnosis, from a patient treated with antithyroid drugs. All receptors derive from a man aged 25-45 years with Graves disease.

This clonotype was detected ten times or more. The conserved final phenylalanine or tryptophan is absent from the CDR3, which likely points to a read error. The DNA is left out, because the CDR3 cannot be placed on it with certainty; the CDR3 is given as TCRdb lists it. The chain joins TRBV6-1 to TRBJ2-7; the table's D gene call, TRBD2, was not cross checked with the DNA. Germline V gene lookup returns CDR1 MNHNS and CDR2 SASEGT. The CDR3 totals 16 residues, both ends included. This chain's CDR3 is CASSPLRTSGPAAGPL.

The rearrangement joins TRBV6-2 or TRBV6-3 to TRBJ2-1; maybe TRBD2 (5 bases). CDR1 and CDR2 from the germline V gene are MNHEY and SVGEGT. Trimming cost V 8 bases and J 6 bases, with 11 bases left between them. The CDR3 runs 12 residues. The CDR3 coding sequence is TGTGCCAGCGTTTTACTAGGCAATGAGCAGTTCTTC. Protein: CASVLLGNEQFF.

This clonotype was counted many times. The genes are TRBV19 and TRBJ1-1; TRBD1 might be the D (5 bases). The CDR3 loop spans 13 amino acids. V shed 3 bases and J shed 6 bases, with 11 bases lying between them. CDR1 LNHDA and CDR2 SQIVND come from the germline V gene (reference sequence). This CDR3 is CASSMVGRAEAFF. CDR3 nucleotides: TGTGCCAGTAGTATGGTGGGGCGGGCTGAAGCTTTCTTT.

This clonotype was counted ten times or more. The DNA for the CDR3 is TGTGCCAGCAGCCCCTCGACAGGGGTCGGAAACACCATATATTTT. It specifies CASSPSTGVGNTIYF. The rearrangement joins TRBV7-9 to TRBJ1-3; TRBD1 matches 8 bases. Germline V CDR1 and CDR2: SEHNR, FQNEAQ (reference sequence). This CDR3 has 15 residues. The J segment lost 4 bases and the V segment lost 5 bases, leaving 7 bases of the junction unmatched.

This clonotype was observed at least ten times. V and J are TRBV12-3 or TRBV12-4 and TRBJ2-7; 7 bases line up with TRBD2. The CDR3 spans 13 residues. V was clipped by 4 bases and J by 0 bases; unmatched bases: 0. The DNA of the CDR3 is TGTGCCAGCAGTTGGACTAGCTCCTACGAGCAGTACTTC. This codes for CASSWTSSYEQYF.

This clonotype was seen more than once but under ten times. The chain carries TRBV19 and TRBJ1-4, with a possible D match to TRBD1 (5 bases). Trimming left V 2 bases short and J 8 bases short, with 15 bases between. This CDR3 has 15 amino acids. Per germline, CDR1 LNHDA and CDR2 SQIVND (reference sequence). In DNA form, the CDR3 reads TGTGCCAGTAGTATATGGCGAGGGGACGGCGAAAAACTGTTTTTT. It is translated as CASSIWRGDGEKLFF.

The chain is built from TRBV7-9 and TRBJ2-7; 12 nucleotides align to TRBD2. The trim removed 2 bases at V and 5 bases at J, leaving 4 bases unmatched. The germline V gene encodes CDR1 SEHNR and CDR2 FQNEAQ (reference sequence). This CDR3 spans 15 amino acids. CDR3 coding DNA: TGTGCCAGCAGCTTACTAGCGGGAGGGCCCAACGAGCAGTACTTC. Amino acid sequence: CASSLLAGGPNEQYF. Filled out from reference TRBV7-9 and TRBJ2-7, the complete variable domain reads DTGVSQNPRHKITKRGQNVTFRCDPISEHNRLYWYRQTLGQGPEFLTYFQNEAQLEKSRLLSDRFSAERPKGSFSTLEIQRTEQGDSAMYLCASSLLAGGPNEQYFGPGTRLTVT.

V is TRBV4-1 and J is TRBJ2-5; 9 nucleotides agree with TRBD1. CDR3 length: 15 residues. Per the germline V gene, CDR1 is MGHRA and CDR2 is YSYEKL. V was pared by 4 bases and J by 3 bases, with 6 bases of the junction left unmatched. The CDR3 DNA sequence: TGCGCCAGCAGCCGTATCCGGGACAGGGAAGAGACCCAGTACTTC. This encodes CASSRIRDREETQYF.

As concerns this clonotype: A far more abundant clone sits one base away, making this likely a read error. This chain joins TRBV7-9 and TRBJ2-1; the D is unclear. The CDR3 is 15 amino acids. The germline CDR1 and CDR2 sequences are SEHNR and FQNEAQ (reference sequence). The DNA of the CDR3 is TGTGCCAGCAGCTCCGATGGAACAGCCAAAAACATTCTGTACTTC. Its protein product is CASSSDGTAKNILYF. Full variable domain (remainder filled in from reference TRBV7-9 and TRBJ2-1): DTGVSQNPRHKITKRGQNVTFRCDPISEHNRLYWYRQTLGQGPEFLTYFQNEAQLEKSRLLSDRFSAERPKGSFSTLEIQRTEQGDSAMYLCASSSDGTAKNILYFGPGTRLTVL.

This clonotype was observed a handful of times. This sequence joins TRBV27 and TRBJ2-1, with TRBD2 identical over 12 bases. Germline V lookup: CDR1 MNHEY, CDR2 SMNVEV (reference sequence). This CDR3 is 15 amino acids long. The V segment lost 7 bases and the J segment 8 bases; nucleotides outside the gene matches: 9. The CDR3 DNA sequence: TGTGCCAGCACCACCTTGACTAGCGGGAGCCATGAGCAGTTCTTC. Its translation is CASTTLTSGSHEQFF.

This clonotype was recorded at least ten times. The V call is TRBV29-1, the J call TRBJ2-1; TRBD1 aligns across 9 bases. The length of the CDR3 is 13 residues. Germline CDR1 SQVTM, CDR2 ANQGSEA. V lost 6 bases, J lost 12 bases, and 12 bases stayed unmatched. The chain's CDR3 is CSVSTGGAMGQFF. In DNA form, the CDR3 reads TGCAGCGTCTCCACAGGGGGCGCGATGGGGCAGTTCTTC.

The V gene is TRBV6-2 or TRBV6-3, the J gene TRBJ2-7; D tentatively reads TRBD1 or TRBD2 (6 bases each). In germline, CDR1 is MNHEY, CDR2 SVGEGT. The V end lost 5 bases, the J end lost 2 bases, and 22 bases lay between the germline ends. This CDR3 has 17 amino acids. For the CDR3, the DNA is TGTGCCAGCAGTGAGGGGGGACCTCCTTTTGGGACCTACGAGCAGTACTTC. It encodes CASSEGGPPFGTYEQYF.

This clonotype was observed a few times. The chain combines TRBV3-1 with TRBJ2-3, with 7 bases that match TRBD2. V was pared by 4 bases and J by 4 bases, with 8 bases of the junction left unmatched. Per the germline V gene, CDR1 is LGHDT and CDR2 is YNNKEL (reference sequence). The CDR3 is made up of 15 amino acids. The CDR3 DNA sequence: TGTGCCAGCAGCCCGCGGAGAGGGAGGGCAGATACGCAGTATTTT. It is translated as CASSPRRGRADTQYF.

This sequence joins TRBV18 and TRBJ1-1; TRBD1 agrees at 7 bases. The CDR3 length is 14 residues. The V gene end was trimmed by 1 base and the J gene end by 3 bases; junction bases not matched to a gene: 2. Germline CDR1 KGHSH, CDR2 LQKENI. The CDR3 sequence: CASSPQGADTEAFF. The CDR3 bases are TGTGCCAGCTCACCACAGGGGGCTGACACTGAAGCTTTCTTT.

V gene TRBV19 combines with J gene TRBJ2-1; the match to TRBD2 covers 10 bases. The CDR3 length is 15 residues. J was trimmed by 3 bases and V by 6 bases; bases with no gene match: 5. Germline V gives CDR1 LNHDA, CDR2 SQIVND (reference sequence). CDR3 residues: CASRSLAGNYNEQFF. The DNA for the CDR3 is TGTGCCAGTAGGTCACTAGCGGGAAACTACAATGAGCAGTTCTTC.

This clonotype was found many times. This sequence joins TRBV19 and TRBJ2-7, with a possible D match to TRBD1 (5 bases). CDR1 is LNHDA, CDR2 SQIVND, per germline (reference sequence). CDR3 length equals 14 residues. Trimming stripped 6 bases from V and 6 bases from J, with 18 bases between. CDR3 nucleotide sequence: TGTGCCAGTAGCTGGGGCGGATCCGGTACCGAGCAGTACTTC. Protein product: CASSWGGSGTEQYF. The full variable domain, in which reference TRBV19 and TRBJ2-7 provide the parts outside the CDR3, is DGGITQSPKYLFRKEGQNVTLSCEQNLNHDAMYWYRQDPGQGLRLIYYSQIVNDFQKGDIAEGYSVSREKKESFPLTVTSAQKNPTAFYLCASSWGGSGTEQYFGPGTRLTVT.

The chain couples TRBV20-1 to TRBJ2-1; 12 bases agree with TRBD2. This CDR3 is built from 15 residues. Trimming cost V 5 bases and J 5 bases; bases outside gene matches: 7. From germline, CDR1 is DFQATT and CDR2 SNEGSKA (reference sequence). The CDR3 DNA is TGCAGTGCTCCTCGGACTAGCGGGACCCACAATGAGCAGTTCTTC. It codes for CSAPRTSGTHNEQFF.

V gene TRBV6-5 combines with J gene TRBJ2-1; D is perhaps TRBD1 (6 bases). The CDR3 contains 17 residues. V dropped 0 bases and J dropped 9 bases, with 21 bases sitting between them. Germline V gives CDR1 MNHEY, CDR2 SVGAGI. The chain's CDR3 is CASSYSSVGGLFSEQFF. The DNA for the CDR3 is TGTGCCAGCAGTTACTCGAGTGTTGGGGGCCTCTTCAGTGAGCAGTTCTTC.

This clonotype was counted many times. The genes are TRBV20-1 and TRBJ2-7, with 9 bases identical to TRBD2. With 0 bases clipped from V and 4 bases from J, the junction kept 10 bases outside the gene matches. Germline V lookup: CDR1 DFQATT, CDR2 SNEGSKA (reference sequence). The CDR3 has 16 residues. The CDR3 reads CSARDLLAGAIYEQYF. The CDR3 DNA follows: TGCAGTGCTAGAGACTTACTAGCGGGCGCGATTTACGAGCAGTACTTC.

This clonotype was found many times. The rearrangement links TRBV5-1 to TRBJ2-1; the match to TRBD2 covers 8 bases. CDR3 length: 14 residues. Trimming took 0 bases from V and 9 from J; bases not matched to a gene: 5. The germline gives CDR1 SGHRS, CDR2 YFSETQ. Here the CDR3 reads CASSLVSGASEQFF. The CDR3 DNA follows: TGCGCCAGCAGCTTGGTTAGCGGGGCCTCTGAGCAGTTCTTC. The entire variable domain, with the rest obtained from reference TRBV5-1 and TRBJ2-1, is as follows: KAGVTQTPRYLIKTRGQQVTLSCSPISGHRSVSWYQQTPGQGLQFLFEYFSETQRNKGNFPGRFSGRQFSNSRSEMNVSTLELGDSALYLCASSLVSGASEQFFGPGTRLTVL.

In its sample, this clonotype was seen many times. This rearrangement joins TRBV5-1 to TRBJ2-3; 7 positions agree with TRBD2. J gave up 2 bases and V 4 bases, and 7 bases lay outside the gene matches. The CDR3 spans 15 residues. Germline V gives CDR1 SGHRS, CDR2 YFSETQ. CDR3 loop: CASSPGSGTTDTQYF. The DNA for the CDR3 is TGCGCCAGCAGCCCCGGCAGCGGGACCACAGATACGCAGTATTTT.

This clonotype has ten or more counts. The gene calls are TRBV13 and TRBJ2-7, with 7 bases lining up with TRBD2. CDR1 is PRHDT, CDR2 FYEKMQ, per germline (reference sequence). The CDR3 contains 19 residues. Trimming removed 4 bases from V and 1 base from J; junction bases left unmatched: 19. Here the CDR3 reads CASSWTRAGRPMGSYEQYF. CDR3 bases: TGTGCCAGCAGCTGGACCAGAGCGGGACGGCCCATGGGGTCCTACGAGCAGTACTTC. The variable domain in full, with the rest retrieved from reference TRBV13 and TRBJ2-7, is AAGVIQSPRHLIKEKRETATLKCYPIPRHDTVYWYQQGPGQDPQFLISFYEKMQSDKGSIPDRFSAQQFSDYHSELNMSSLELGDSALYFCASSWTRAGRPMGSYEQYFGPGTRLTVT.

The gene calls are TRBV19 and TRBJ2-3; TRBD2 aligns across 7 bases. The CDR3 consists of 13 residues. Germline V gene lookup returns CDR1 LNHDA and CDR2 SQIVND (reference sequence). The J segment lost 5 bases and the V segment lost 5 bases, leaving 4 bases of the junction unmatched. As DNA, the CDR3 is TGTGCCAGTAGTCGGGGGGTAGAAGATACGCAGTATTTT. Translated, it gives CASSRGVEDTQYF.

This clonotype was detected ten times or more. V gene TRBV29-1 combines with J gene TRBJ2-3, with 7 bases that match TRBD2. The V gene's germline CDR1 is SQVTM and CDR2 ANQGSEA. V gave up 7 bases and J gave up 5 bases; unmatched junction bases: 3. The CDR3 contains 11 residues. The CDR3 coding sequence is TGCAGCGGCGGGAGCGGAGATACGCAGTATTTT. Encoded protein: CSGGSGDTQYF.

With regard to this clonotype: This may be a read error: a much more frequent sequence differs by one nucleotide. The chain couples TRBV6-2 or TRBV6-3 to TRBJ2-5; 8 positions agree with TRBD1. Germline-derived CDR1 and CDR2 are MNHEY and SVGEGT. CDR3 length equals 13 residues. With V trimmed by 7 bases and J by 3 bases, 4 bases remained unmatched. For the CDR3, the DNA is TGTGCCAGCAACCGACAGGGGAAAGAGACCCAGTACTTC. The encoded protein is CASNRQGKETQYF.

This clonotype came up many times. This chain joins TRBV2 and TRBJ1-6; no firm D call. The CDR3 is 16 amino acids. The V end was cut by 2 bases, the J end by 0 bases, with 8 bases between. The germline CDR1 and CDR2 sequences are SNHLY and FYNNEI. For the CDR3, the DNA is TGTGCCAGCAGTGAAAGTCCAGTCTCCTATAATTCACCCCTCCACTTT. Its protein is CASSESPVSYNSPLHF.

About this clonotype itself: Just one base apart from a much larger clone, this may be a read error. The rearrangement uses TRBV11-2 and TRBJ2-3; possibly TRBD2 for D (5 bases). The CDR3 has 15 residues. CDR1 and CDR2 from the germline V gene are SGHAT and FQNNGV. CDR3 coding DNA: TGTGCCAGCAGCTTAGGGGTCGGGGAATACAATGAGCAGTCCTTC. Its protein is CASSLGVGEYNEQSF.

This clonotype was detected a few times. The V gene is TRBV30, the J gene TRBJ2-7, with 11 bases lining up with TRBD1. Trimming removed 5 bases from V and 8 bases from J; junction bases left unmatched: 8. Germline CDR1 reads GTSNPN; CDR2 reads SVGIG (reference sequence). The CDR3 loop spans 13 amino acids. The CDR3 sequence is CAWAPGQGGQQYF. CDR3 in DNA: TGTGCCTGGGCTCCGGGACAGGGGGGACAGCAGTACTTC.

This clonotype was detected many times. The CDR3 nucleotides read TGTGCCACCAGTGTCCCCGGGGGCTACGGGGAGCTGTTTTTT. Its protein is CATSVPGGYGELFF. This chain connects TRBV24-1 to TRBJ2-2; tentatively, D is TRBD1 or TRBD2 (6 bases each). The CDR3 length is 14 residues. V lost 5 bases to trimming and J lost 7 bases, with 13 bases between them. Germline V gene sequence: CDR1 KGHDR, CDR2 SFDVKD.

In this sample, this clonotype turned up many times. J is TRBJ2-7 and V is TRBV5-1; D assignment may be TRBD1 or TRBD2 (5 bases each). V lost 6 bases, J lost 5 bases, and 18 bases lay in between. CDR3 size: 14 residues. Germline CDR1 and CDR2: SGHRS and YFSETQ. Here the CDR3 reads CASNPPGRGDEQYF. CDR3 coding DNA: TGCGCCAGCAACCCGCCGGGAAGGGGCGACGAGCAGTACTTC.

This clonotype occurred many times. The rearrangement uses TRBV4-1 and TRBJ2-7; TRBD2 agrees at 9 bases. The CDR3 is 16 residues long. The J segment lost 5 bases and the V segment lost 0 bases, leaving 8 bases of the junction unmatched. The V gene's germline CDR1 is MGHRA and CDR2 YSYEKL. The CDR3 here is CASSQDLAGGLDEQYF. The CDR3 DNA is TGCGCCAGCAGCCAAGATCTCGCGGGAGGGCTGGACGAGCAGTACTTC.

This clonotype was recorded at least ten times. The chain recombines TRBV12-3 or TRBV12-4 with TRBJ1-2; TRBD1 agrees at 9 bases. The CDR3 contains 14 residues. Unmatched junction bases numbered 5, after V lost 5 bases and J lost 4 bases. CDR3 sequence reads: CASSPGTGIYGYTF. The CDR3 DNA is TGTGCCAGCAGTCCCGGGACAGGGATCTATGGCTACACCTTC.